The 22 T cell receptor beta chains in this list originate from one sample, sequenced in a study of cytomegalovirus exposure and HLA in healthy donors. With 60 Vbeta and 13 Jbeta primers, the PCR was carried out. The assay was immunoSEQ multiplex PCR, and TCRdb's table has in-frame clones only and misses some. The top ten hold less than 1.6% of the sample, which has under 200,000 clones, 82% seen once. The sequencing input was PBMCs. All receptors derive from a girl aged 5 to 17 in good health and CMV-seropositive.

This clone is labeled medium-sized. The V and J genes are TRBV5-1 and TRBJ1-4, with TRBD1 matching over 7 bases. Germline assignment: CDR1 SGHRS and CDR2 YFSETQ. With V trimmed by 1 base and J by 4 bases, 4 bases remained unmatched. The CDR3 length is 15 residues. DNA for the CDR3: TGCGCCAGCAGCTTGTTCGGGACAGATAATGAAAAACTGTTTTTT. Protein sequence: CASSLFGTDNEKLFF.

V usage is TRBV11-2 and J usage is TRBJ1-1; D is possibly TRBD1 (5 bases). Trimming removed 2 bases from V and 3 bases from J, with 16 bases in between. Per the germline V gene, CDR1 is SGHAT and CDR2 is FQNNGV. The CDR3 is 16 residues long. The CDR3 spells CASSLSGAGEYTEAFF. Written as DNA, the CDR3 is TGTGCCAGCAGCTTATCGGGTGCGGGGGAGTACACTGAAGCTTTCTTT.

The rearrangement joins TRBV2 to TRBJ2-5; 8 bases align to TRBD2. The CDR3 extends over 14 amino acids. The V gene's germline CDR1 is SNHLY and CDR2 FYNNEI. Losses at the gene ends were 4 bases for V and 2 bases for J; bases not matched to a gene: 3. This CDR3 is CASSGGGQQETQYF. As DNA, the CDR3 is TGTGCCAGCAGTGGCGGGGGGCAACAAGAGACCCAGTACTTC.

The chain is built from TRBV7-8 and TRBJ2-1, with unresolved D. The CDR3 sequence is 14 residues long. The V end was cut by 0 bases, the J end by 8 bases, with 11 bases between. Germline CDR1 and CDR2: SGHVS and FQNEAQ. The CDR3 region has the DNA TGTGCCAGCAGCTTAGCCCCATCGAGCCATGAGCAGTTCTTC. This translates into CASSLAPSSHEQFF.

V gene TRBV9 combines with J gene TRBJ2-3; 11 nucleotides match TRBD1. This CDR3 region has 17 residues. Germline lookup yields CDR1 SGDLS and CDR2 YYNGEE. V lost 3 bases and J lost 4; bases outside the gene matches: 10. CDR3 coding DNA: TGTGCCAGCAGCGATAAGGACAGGGGGCTTTTGGCAGATACGCAGTATTTT. It translates to CASSDKDRGLLADTQYF.

The chain uses TRBV6-5 and TRBJ1-5, with D uncertain. V was pared by 6 bases and J by 0 bases, with 12 bases between. The germline V gene has CDR1 MNHEY and CDR2 SVGAGI. The CDR3 covers 15 residues. The CDR3 spells CASRSSYSSNQPQHF. CDR3 DNA sequence: TGTGCCAGCAGGTCCTCCTACAGTAGCAATCAGCCCCAGCATTTT.

V gene TRBV5-1 combines with J gene TRBJ2-5; 10 bases match TRBD1. V dropped 4 bases and J dropped 4; count of bases not matched to a gene: 10. Germline values: CDR1 SGHRS, CDR2 YFSETQ. The CDR3 is 16 residues long. The CDR3: CASSPRDRGVGETQYF. The CDR3 DNA follows: TGCGCCAGCAGCCCGCGGGACAGGGGTGTAGGAGAGACCCAGTACTTC.

The V call is TRBV9, the J call TRBJ2-1; D uncertain. CDR1 is SGDLS and CDR2 is YYNGEE in the germline V gene. This CDR3 spans 14 amino acids. The V gene lost 7 bases and the J gene lost 0 bases, with 11 bases spanning the gap. CDR3 in DNA: TGTGCCAGCGATGGCGGCAGCTCCTACAATGAGCAGTTCTTC. Translating gives CASDGGSSYNEQFF.

The rearrangement joins TRBV6-1 to TRBJ1-5; TRBD1 might be the D (5 bases). From germline, CDR1 is MNHNS and CDR2 SASEGT. Trimming took off 4 bases at V and 2 bases at J, with 15 bases between the two ends. CDR3 length: 16 residues. The CDR3 sequence is CASSGGTRGGNQPQHF. CDR3 nucleotide sequence: TGTGCCAGCAGTGGCGGGACCCGAGGAGGCAATCAGCCCCAGCATTTT.

The chain combines TRBV6-1 with TRBJ1-1; 7 nucleotides match TRBD1. V lost 0 bases to trimming and J lost 7 bases; unmatched junction nucleotides: 8. The CDR3 is 15 amino acids. Germline V gives CDR1 MNHNS, CDR2 SASEGT. The CDR3 here is CASSEAPLGQHEAFF. The CDR3 nucleotides read TGTGCCAGCAGTGAAGCTCCTCTGGGACAGCATGAAGCTTTCTTT.

The chain links TRBV27 to TRBJ2-1, with TRBD2 matching 8 bases. Germline CDR1 reads MNHEY; CDR2 reads SMNVEV (reference sequence). CDR3 size: 17 residues. V lost 4 bases to trimming and J lost 1 base; unmatched junction nucleotides: 9. The CDR3 sequence: CASSSYQLAESYNEQFF. The CDR3, as DNA: TGTGCCAGCAGTTCCTACCAACTAGCGGAGTCCTACAATGAGCAGTTCTTC.

This clone was found a few times. The chain employs TRBV7-9 and TRBJ2-1; 8 bases agree with TRBD2. With V trimmed by 3 bases and J by 8 bases, 9 bases remained unmatched. The CDR3 runs 15 residues. Germline loops: CDR1 SEHNR, CDR2 FQNEAQ (reference sequence). The CDR3 reads CASSFSPGGWDEQFF. In DNA form, the CDR3 reads TGTGCCAGCAGCTTTTCCCCGGGAGGGTGGGATGAGCAGTTCTTC.

The rearrangement links TRBV6-4 to TRBJ1-2; 8 bases agree with TRBD1. Germline V gene data show CDR1 as MRHNA and CDR2 as SNTAGT. J was trimmed by 4 bases and V by 2 bases; bases with no gene match: 6. The CDR3 totals 15 residues. This CDR3 reads CASSDRAGGGYGYTF. In nucleotides, the CDR3 is TGTGCCAGCAGTGACCGGGCAGGGGGCGGCTATGGCTACACCTTC.

Comments on this clone: The identical CDR3 is also encoded by other nucleotide sequences in the sample. V usage is TRBV5-1 and J usage is TRBJ2-7, with 10 bases fitting TRBD1. Per the germline V gene, CDR1 is SGHRS and CDR2 is YFSETQ. Trimming removed 4 bases from V and 1 base from J; junction bases left unmatched: 2. The CDR3 is 14 residues long. CDR3: CASSRDRGSYEQYF. The CDR3 nucleotides are TGCGCCAGCAGCCGGGACAGGGGTTCCTACGAGCAGTACTTC.

V gene TRBV15 combines with J gene TRBJ2-1, with 11 bases fitting TRBD2. V lost 3 bases to trimming and J lost 8 bases; unmatched junction nucleotides: 9. There are 16 residues in the CDR3. The germline gives CDR1 LNHNV, CDR2 YYDKDF (reference sequence). As DNA, the CDR3 is TGTGCCACCAGCAGCGCACTAGCGGGAGCTTTCTATGAGCAGTTCTTC. The encoded protein is CATSSALAGAFYEQFF. The full variable domain, its missing parts supplied by reference TRBV15 and TRBJ2-1, is DAMVIQNPRYQVTQFGKPVTLSCSQTLNHNVMYWYQQKSSQAPKLLFHYYDKDFNNEADTPDNFQSRRPNTSFCFLDIRSPGLGDTAMYLCATSSALAGAFYEQFFGPGTRLTVL.

The rearrangement joins TRBV6-1 to TRBJ1-2; D ambiguous. V was shortened by 7 bases and J by 4 bases, with 10 bases between the two germline ends. In germline, CDR1 is MNHNS, CDR2 SASEGT. The CDR3 runs 12 residues. CDR3: CASTTVFYGYTF. DNA of the CDR3: TGTGCCAGCACTACAGTGTTCTATGGCTACACCTTC.

This chain connects TRBV27 to TRBJ2-5; maybe TRBD2 (6 bases). The CDR3 totals 15 residues. The V gene lost 5 bases and the J gene lost 7 bases, with 20 bases spanning the gap. Germline V gives CDR1 MNHEY, CDR2 SMNVEV (reference sequence). CDR3: CASSSDREQFGTQYF. In nucleotides, the CDR3 is TGTGCCAGCAGTAGTGACCGGGAGCAGTTCGGGACCCAGTACTTC.

V gene TRBV5-6 combines with J gene TRBJ2-1, with TRBD2 matching over 9 bases. The trim removed 7 bases at V and 4 bases at J, leaving 6 bases unmatched. Looked up from germline, CDR1 is SGHDT and CDR2 is YYEEEE. The CDR3 has 14 amino acids. CDR3 amino acids: CASRGRAPYNEQFF. Written as DNA, the CDR3 is TGTGCCAGCCGCGGGAGGGCGCCGTACAATGAGCAGTTCTTC.

The V and J genes are TRBV2 and TRBJ2-7; D is uncertain. Germline V lookup: CDR1 SNHLY, CDR2 FYNNEI. The CDR3 totals 14 residues. With 5 bases removed from V and 1 base from J, the gap between germline ends came to 12 bases. CDR3 in amino acids: CASSSETYSYEQYF. CDR3 nucleotide sequence: TGTGCCAGCAGTTCCGAGACATATTCCTACGAGCAGTACTTC.

V gene TRBV28 combines with J gene TRBJ1-3; no reliable D call. CDR1 is MDHEN, CDR2 SYDVKM, per germline. This CDR3 is built from 16 residues. The ends were cut back, 6 bases at V and 0 bases at J, with 15 bases in the middle. The CDR3 coding sequence is TGTGCCAGCAGCCGCGGGCAGCTAAGCTCTGGAAACACCATATATTTT. Translating it yields CASSRGQLSSGNTIYF.

The J gene is TRBJ2-2, the V gene TRBV6-6, with D tentatively TRBD1 (6 bases). The CDR3 loop spans 16 amino acids. V was cut by 5 bases and J by 7 bases, with 20 bases left in between. CDR1 MNHNY and CDR2 SVGAGI come from the germline V gene (reference sequence). This CDR3 reads CASSPVRQGPLGELFF. In nucleotides, the CDR3 is TGTGCCAGCAGTCCTGTCAGGCAGGGGCCCCTCGGGGAGCTGTTTTTT.

The chain has TRBV18 and TRBJ1-5; the D gene is possibly TRBD1 (6 bases). Deletions cut 5 bases from V and 6 bases from J, with 8 bases between. There are 12 residues in the CDR3. CDR1 and CDR2 (germline): KGHSH, LQKENI. This chain's CDR3 is CASSTGTQPQHF. As DNA, the CDR3 is TGTGCCAGCTCAACAGGGACTCAGCCCCAGCATTTT.